This T cell receptor (beta chain) was obtained from a study of blood T cell repertoires in COVID-19. Study information: Researchers got acute and convalescent COVID-19 samples from the United States, Italy and Spain. PBMCs, B-cell-depleted T cells, or T cells provided the cDNA or gDNA that made up the material.

Original analysis: Reference gene primer amplification gave nucleated cell count estimates. Sequencing used immunoSEQ multiplex PCR; TCRdb keeps in-frame clones, though not all of them. D and trimming were read from the DNA, whereas the V and J calls and clone size are those reported in that table. The repertoire holds about 290,000 clones, with approximately 90% as singletons. The germline V gene has CDR1 SGDLS and CDR2 YYNGEE. The CDR3 length is 15 residues. V was pared by 2 bases and J by 5 bases, with 5 bases of the junction left unmatched. This chain links TRBV9 with TRBJ1-2, with TRBD1 identical over 11 bases. Sequencing was done on a sample of peripheral blood. The source of this sequence is a man aged 40-49 years with acute or convalescent COVID-19. The CDR3 bases are TGTGCCAGCAGCGTGGGACAGGGGGTATGGTATGGCTACACCTTC. Translated, it gives CASSVGQGVWYGYTF.